This T cell receptor beta chain was documented in a study of CD8+ T cells in alopecia areata. Whole-study results and caveats: Among patients, TCR sharing was less clear than in mice, a difference possibly due in part to HLA diversity in the patient population.

Samples from alopecia areata patients were lesional scalp punch biopsies and peripheral blood. T lymphocytes (CD4+ and CD8+) were sorted from PBMCs. Extraction of RNA preceded its reverse transcription into cDNA, which served as the sequencing template. TCRdb keeps only in-frame clones here, not all; method: immunoSEQ multiplex PCR. The repertoire consists of fewer than 200,000 clones, with around 64% occurring once and the leading ten covering 10% to 12%. This clone was seen a few times. Antigen: not known. CDR1 and CDR2 (germline): GTSNPN, SVGIG (reference sequence). CDR3 size: 13 residues. The V end lost 2 bases, the J end lost 4 bases, and 9 bases lay between the germline ends.

Sequenced here: CD8+ T cells sorted from blood, sampled at week 0. This TCR was sampled from a human donor with alopecia areata. This chain uses TRBV30 with TRBJ1-5; no clear D gene. CDR3: CAWSLYRNQPQHF. In DNA, the CDR3 is TGTGCCTGGAGTCTTTATCGGAATCAGCCCCAGCATTTT. Filled out from reference TRBV30 and TRBJ1-5, the complete variable domain reads SQTIHQWPATLVQPVGSPLSLECTVEGTSNPNLYWYRQAAGRGLQLLFYSVGIGQISSEVPQNLSASRPQDRQFILSSKKLLLSDSGFYLCAWSLYRNQPQHFGDGTRLSIL.